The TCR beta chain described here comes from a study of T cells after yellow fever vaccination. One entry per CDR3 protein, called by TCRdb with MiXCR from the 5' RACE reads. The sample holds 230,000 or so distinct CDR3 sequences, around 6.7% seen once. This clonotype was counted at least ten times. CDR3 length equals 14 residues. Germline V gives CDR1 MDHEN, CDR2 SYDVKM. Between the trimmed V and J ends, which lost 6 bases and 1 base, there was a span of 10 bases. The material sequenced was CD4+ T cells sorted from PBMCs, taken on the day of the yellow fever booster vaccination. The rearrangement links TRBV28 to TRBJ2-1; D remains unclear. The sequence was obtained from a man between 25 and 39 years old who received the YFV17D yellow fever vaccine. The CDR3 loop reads CASRVRQSYNEQFF. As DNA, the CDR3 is TGTGCCAGCAGAGTCCGGCAGTCCTACAATGAGCAGTTCTTC.